Described below is a single TCR beta chain sequence and its context. The germline gives CDR1 LNHDA, CDR2 SQIVND (reference sequence). The CDR3 is made up of 13 amino acids. The V gene lost 5 bases and the J gene lost 3 bases, with 8 bases spanning the gap. This sample was taken from a study of sequential checkpoint blockade in melanoma. Specified treatment: randomized to nivolumab then ipilimumab (arm A) or the reverse (arm B). From thawed PBMCs, live CD3+CD8+ cells negative for CD19 and CD56 were sorted. Measured with immunoSEQ multiplex PCR; TCRdb has only the in-frame clones, and not every one. This sample has 15,000 to 20,000 clones; 93% occur once, and the top ten carry roughly 24%.

Sequences were derived from CD8+ T cells sorted from blood (inferred from file names), sampled from a patient given nivolumab and ipilimumab in sequence. This receptor was obtained from a human donor with melanoma. The gene calls are TRBV19 and TRBJ2-1; a possible D gene is TRBD2 (6 bases). In DNA form, the CDR3 reads TGTGCCAGTAGTTCGGGACTCTACAATGAGCAGTTCTTC. Its protein is CASSSGLYNEQFF. Full variable domain (missing parts from reference TRBV19 and TRBJ2-1): DGGITQSPKYLFRKEGQNVTLSCEQNLNHDAMYWYRQDPGQGLRLIYYSQIVNDFQKGDIAEGYSVSREKKESFPLTVTSAQKNPTAFYLCASSSGLYNEQFFGPGTRLTVL.